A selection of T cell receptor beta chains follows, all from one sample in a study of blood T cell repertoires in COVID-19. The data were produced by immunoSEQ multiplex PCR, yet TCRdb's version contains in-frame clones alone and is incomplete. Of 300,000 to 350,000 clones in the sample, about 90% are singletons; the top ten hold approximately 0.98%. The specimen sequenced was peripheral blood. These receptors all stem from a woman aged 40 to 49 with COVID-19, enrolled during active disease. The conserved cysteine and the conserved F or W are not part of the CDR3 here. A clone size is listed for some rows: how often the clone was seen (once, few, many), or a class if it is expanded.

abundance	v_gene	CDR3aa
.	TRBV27	ASSFGGGRYEQY
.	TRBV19	ASSIMTSKGETQY
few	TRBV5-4	ASSLGGGSYNEQF
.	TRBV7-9	ASSPVPGLAGMGDEQY
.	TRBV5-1	ASSLSTSGGSSYNEQF
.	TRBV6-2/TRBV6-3	ASSGPGTSGKGEQF
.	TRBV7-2	ASSRGGRTDTQY
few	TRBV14	ASSQLDRSNTEAF
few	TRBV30	AWSRDRSNQPQH
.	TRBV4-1	ASSIRQGQETQY
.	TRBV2	ASSGRTGGNQPQH
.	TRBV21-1	ASSTRTANTEAF
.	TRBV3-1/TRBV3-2	ASRTSGGLETQY
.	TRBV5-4	ASSPGGLAVGELF
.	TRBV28	ASSLEPFTPFRRDSFYEQY
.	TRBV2	ASSGTSPEGEQY
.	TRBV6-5	ASSSPGSNTEAF
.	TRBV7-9	ASSSLPRGTRNTEAF
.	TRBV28	ASSWGGPGAGELF
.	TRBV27	ASSLNRGGYGYT
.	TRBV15	ATSNNRQGAAEQF
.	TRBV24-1	ATSDLPRGIDEQF
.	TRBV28	ASTGPGSPLH
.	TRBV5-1	ASSFNVLETQY
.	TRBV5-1	ASSLERDSASTDTQY
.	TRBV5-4	ASSPGGSKNEKLF
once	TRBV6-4	ASSRAGDGTDTQY
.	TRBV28	ASSPTGVAVGTDTQY
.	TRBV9	ASSATTDSPLH
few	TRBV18	ASSPSGMDSGTTGELF
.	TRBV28	ASSQLTGVPGNTIY
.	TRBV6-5	ASSYLPQGLPETQY
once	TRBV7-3	ASSLTTNNEQF
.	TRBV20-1	SASGTGSNEKLF
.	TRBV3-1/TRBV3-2	ASSQVSRGNSPLH
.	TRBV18	ASSLTDRDSLVNTEAF
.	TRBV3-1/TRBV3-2	ASSQSQGPGNTIY
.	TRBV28	ASTQGAGNEQF
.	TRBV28	ASRGGEGQPILYGYT
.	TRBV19	ASSILLGGYGYT
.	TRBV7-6	ASSRPGTESGNTIY
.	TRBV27	ASSRRTGANTEAF
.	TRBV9	ASSVEGRGQAEQF
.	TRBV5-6	ASSLVDQPQH
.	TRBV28	ASSLDSRNTGELF
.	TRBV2	ASSGVQGARGETQY
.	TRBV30	AWSVQAGTEAF
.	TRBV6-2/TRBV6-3	ASSYDTPDNEKLF
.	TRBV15	ATSRDPRDEQY
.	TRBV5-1	ASSWEYRGRETQY
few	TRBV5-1	ASSFPGQFYEQY
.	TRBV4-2	ASSQDLLDLEKLF
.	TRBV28	ASSFSGSEFYNTEAF
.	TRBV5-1	ASQEFRNTEAF
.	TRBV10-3	AISDRGIQY